The rows below give T cell receptor beta chains drawn from one sample of a study of T cells after yellow fever vaccination. TCRdb used MiXCR to reprocess the 5' RACE reads, holding one entry per CDR3 protein. The sample gives tens of thousands of distinct CDR3 sequences, around 6.2% of which show up once; roughly 30% is in the top ten. The specimen was PBMCs, either bulk or a sorted T-cell subset (CD4+, CD8+, memory, or dextramer-sorted; not recorded which), collected on the day of the yellow fever booster vaccination. These receptors were taken from a man aged 18 to 35 who received the YFV17D yellow fever vaccine. Both conserved end residues are part of each CDR3. The D gene is left open where the match is weak. Expanded clones get a size class; other rows say once, few or many, or leave the size out.

CDR3nt	CDR3aa	d_gene	j_gene	len	v_gene	abundance
TGTGCCAGCAGCCACTCAATTCAGGGTAGTTATGGCTACACCTTC	CASSHSIQGSYGYTF	-	TRBJ1-2	15	TRBV7-2	-
TGCGCCAGCAGCCAAGGGAGGGGTCGGGAGACCCAGTACTTC	CASSQGRGRETQYF	-	TRBJ2-5	14	TRBV4-1	-
TGCGCCAGCAGCCAAGCTTCGGGATTTGGGCATAACACTGAAGCTTTCTTT	CASSQASGFGHNTEAFF	-	TRBJ1-1	17	TRBV4-3	few
TGTGCCAGCACTCTCTGGACAGCTGGAAACACCATATATTTT	CASTLWTAGNTIYF	-	TRBJ1-3	14	TRBV12-3/TRBV12-4	many
TGTGCCAGCAGTTCGAGCGGGGTCACAGATACGCAGTATTTT	CASSSSGVTDTQYF	TRBD2	TRBJ2-3	14	TRBV28	many
TGCGCCAGCAGCCAAGCGGGGGTCGGGGAGACCCAGTACTTC	CASSQAGVGETQYF	-	TRBJ2-5	14	TRBV4-1	many
TGCGCCAGCAGCTTAGCGGGTAGGAGCACAGATACGCAGTATTTT	CASSLAGRSTDTQYF	-	TRBJ2-3	15	TRBV5-1	many
TGTGCCAGCAGCCAAGGCTACCAGGGTTCCACTGAAGCTTTCTTT	CASSQGYQGSTEAFF	-	TRBJ1-1	15	TRBV14	few
TGTGCCAGCAGCTTTCATTCAGGGGATCCTCAGTACTTC	CASSFHSGDPQYF	-	TRBJ2-4	13	TRBV5-6	few
TGTGCCAGCAGTGAGATCCAGAAACAACCATACGAGCAGTACTTC	CASSEIQKQPYEQYF	-	TRBJ2-7	15	TRBV2	many
TGTGCCAGCAGTTACTCGCCAGACAGGGGTGTTGAAGCTTTCTTT	CASSYSPDRGVEAFF	TRBD1	TRBJ1-1	15	TRBV6-6	few
TGTGCCAGCAGCCAAGGAGGATTGAATACCGGGGAATTT	CASSQGGLNTGEF	-	TRBJ2-3	13	TRBV14	few
TGTGCCACCAGCGGCGACAGGAATGGCGAGCAGTACTTC	CATSGDRNGEQYF	-	TRBJ2-7	13	TRBV15	many
TGTGCCAGCAGTTCCGGACAGGGGGACACCTTC	CASSSGQGDTF	TRBD1	TRBJ1-2	11	TRBV6-5	few
TGTGCCACCAGCAGAGAGGAGGGGTATGAGCAGTTCTTC	CATSREEGYEQFF	-	TRBJ2-1	13	TRBV15	many
TGTGCCAGCAGCCCCGGGACAGGGGTCAGCTCTGGGGCCAACGTCCTGACTTTC	CASSPGTGVSSGANVLTF	TRBD1	TRBJ2-6	18	TRBV7-3	many
TGTGCCAGCAGCTTGGCGGGACCCCAACCGTGGGCTTTCTTT	CASSLAGPQPWAFF	-	TRBJ1-1	14	TRBV7-3	-
TGTGCCAGCAGCCGGATGGGGACTAGCCACATAACAACCAACATTCAGTACTTC	CASSRMGTSHITTNIQYF	TRBD2	TRBJ2-4	18	TRBV11-2	-
TGTGCCAGCAGCCTAGTTACAGGGATCCTCAATGAGCAGTTCTTC	CASSLVTGILNEQFF	-	TRBJ2-1	15	TRBV7-3	many
TGTGCCAGCAGTTCAACCACAGGGGTTCCCGGGGAGCTGTTTTTT	CASSSTTGVPGELFF	TRBD1	TRBJ2-2	15	TRBV7-6	few
TGTGCCAGCAGCTTAAACGGGGCCCTCCCTTACAATGAGCAGTTCTTC	CASSLNGALPYNEQFF	-	TRBJ2-1	16	TRBV7-9	many
TGCGCCAGCGGGCATCGAGGGGAGCAGGCCAACTTCTCCTACGAGCAGTACTTC	CASGHRGEQANFSYEQYF	-	TRBJ2-7	18	TRBV23-1	-
TGTGCCAGCAGTTACTCCCTTCGACTAGCGGGGGACTACGAGCAGTACTTC	CASSYSLRLAGDYEQYF	TRBD2	TRBJ2-7	17	TRBV6-2/TRBV6-3	many
TGTGCCAGCAGCTCACAGGGGGACACTGAAGCTTTCTTT	CASSSQGDTEAFF	TRBD1	TRBJ1-1	13	TRBV7-8	few
TGCAGTGCTAGAGATCGAGTGAGTGGAGTCGCTAGCACAGATACGCAGTATTTT	CSARDRVSGVASTDTQYF	-	TRBJ2-3	18	TRBV20-1	-
TGTGCCAGCAGCCCGGGGACACCTCAAGAGACCCAGTACTTC	CASSPGTPQETQYF	-	TRBJ2-5	14	TRBV5-8	few
TGTGCCAGTACCCATTGGGAGTCGGGCTCTGAAGCTTTCTTT	CASTHWESGSEAFF	-	TRBJ1-1	14	TRBV19	-
TGCGCCAGCAGCTTCGGACAGGGGGAACTTTCACCCCTCCACTTT	CASSFGQGELSPLHF	TRBD1	TRBJ1-6	15	TRBV5-1	many
TGTGCCAGCAGCTACGTTGGGGGAGTCCAAGAGACCCAGTACTTC	CASSYVGGVQETQYF	-	TRBJ2-5	15	TRBV7-3	-
TGTGCCAGCAGCTTAGAACTTCAGGGCGACAATGAGCAGTTCTTC	CASSLELQGDNEQFF	-	TRBJ2-1	15	TRBV7-9	few
TGCGCCAGCAGCCGCATACAGGGGGCGCAGGTCTATGGCTACACCTTC	CASSRIQGAQVYGYTF	TRBD1	TRBJ1-2	16	TRBV4-3	many
TGTGCTAGTGGTTTGTTTGCAGGGGATAACTATGGCTACACCTTC	CASGLFAGDNYGYTF	-	TRBJ1-2	15	TRBV12-5	many
TGTGCCAGCAGTTACTCGGGCAGGCCTGGAAAGTTCTTC	CASSYSGRPGKFF	-	TRBJ2-1	13	TRBV6-2/TRBV6-3	many
TGTGCCAGCAGTTTCCACAGGGGAACCGGGGAGCTGTTTTTT	CASSFHRGTGELFF	TRBD1	TRBJ2-2	14	TRBV6-5	many
TGTGCCAGTAGTACCTCTGGGATTGAAGCTTTCTTT	CASSTSGIEAFF	-	TRBJ1-1	12	TRBV19	-
TGTGCCAGCAGTTCCACAGGGACCCATGGCTACACCTTC	CASSSTGTHGYTF	-	TRBJ1-2	13	TRBV27	-
TGCAGCGTTGACTACAGGGGAGGATTCAATGAGCAGTTCTTC	CSVDYRGGFNEQFF	-	TRBJ2-1	14	TRBV29-1	-
TGTGCCAGCAGCGAATACAGGGGATTCGCTTACAATGAGCAGTTCTTC	CASSEYRGFAYNEQFF	TRBD1	TRBJ2-1	16	TRBV11-2	few
TGCGCCAGCAGCCAAGAGGACAGGGGGTCTGAGGGCTACACCTTC	CASSQEDRGSEGYTF	TRBD1	TRBJ1-2	15	TRBV4-3	-
TGTGCCAGCAGTCCCCTCAGGGTCAATCAGCCCCAGCATTTT	CASSPLRVNQPQHF	-	TRBJ1-5	14	TRBV12-3/TRBV12-4	-
TGTGCCAGCAGTTTTGGGGGAGGGGGAACTGAAGCTTTCTTT	CASSFGGGGTEAFF	-	TRBJ1-1	14	TRBV12-3/TRBV12-4	many
TGCAGTGCTAGAGATTTGGGAGAGGAGGAGCAGTACTTC	CSARDLGEEEQYF	-	TRBJ2-7	13	TRBV20-1	many
TGTGCCAGCAGCTTAGCGGGACTAGCAAGGGAGCTGTTTTTT	CASSLAGLARELFF	TRBD2	TRBJ2-2	14	TRBV13	-
TGTGCCAGCAGTTGGGGAACCTTCGGTGAGCAGTACTTC	CASSWGTFGEQYF	-	TRBJ2-7	13	TRBV12-3/TRBV12-4	many
TGCAGCGTTGAGGGGACTACTCCCTACGAGCAGTACTTC	CSVEGTTPYEQYF	TRBD2	TRBJ2-7	13	TRBV29-1	few
TGTGCCAGCAGCGTAGGGGAGCGGATCTACAATGAGCAGTTCTTC	CASSVGERIYNEQFF	-	TRBJ2-1	15	TRBV9	few
TGCAGCGTTGAAGATGAGAGTTACGAGCAGTACTTC	CSVEDESYEQYF	-	TRBJ2-7	12	TRBV29-1	many
TGTGCCAGCAGCGAACAGGGGGGCCTCGGGGAAGCTTTCTTT	CASSEQGGLGEAFF	TRBD1	TRBJ1-1	14	TRBV7-3	many
TGTGCCAGCAGTTTCTCAGGGGAGGGTGACACCGGGGAGCTGTTTTTT	CASSFSGEGDTGELFF	-	TRBJ2-2	16	TRBV27	many
TGTGCCAGCAGTTTATCGAACCCGGTCCAAGAGACCCAGTACTTC	CASSLSNPVQETQYF	-	TRBJ2-5	15	TRBV12-3/TRBV12-4	many
TGTGCCAGCAGCTGGACAGAACAGTCCCAAGAGACCCAGTACTTC	CASSWTEQSQETQYF	-	TRBJ2-5	15	TRBV7-9	-
TGTGCCAGCAGTTACGGGCCTTCTTCCGGGGAGCTGTTTTTT	CASSYGPSSGELFF	-	TRBJ2-2	14	TRBV6-5	-
TGTGCCAGCAGCTCTACCCCGGCAGCCAACAATGAGCAGTTCTTC	CASSSTPAANNEQFF	-	TRBJ2-1	15	TRBV7-8	many
TGTGCCAGCAGCTTAGCGTTGGTGGAGACCCAGTACTTC	CASSLALVETQYF	-	TRBJ2-5	13	TRBV7-9	many
TGCAGCGTTGACACAGGGGGGAGCTATGGCTACACCTTC	CSVDTGGSYGYTF	TRBD1	TRBJ1-2	13	TRBV29-1	many